The present T cell receptor beta chain was sequenced within a study of blood T cell repertoires in COVID-19. Study overall: PBMCs, B-cell-depleted T cells, or T cells were the source of the cDNA or gDNA that made up the material.

Original analysis: Amplification of reference gene primers was used by the study to estimate nucleated cell counts. The data were produced by immunoSEQ multiplex PCR, yet TCRdb's version contains in-frame clones alone and is incomplete. From that table come the V and J calls and clone size; the DNA was used to work out D and trimming. The sample has around 150,000 clones, 65% to 90% seen once; the top ten hold 7%. The CDR3 sequence is 15 residues long. Germline V gene data show CDR1 as LNHDA and CDR2 as SQIVND (reference sequence). Trimming pared 1 base from V and 0 bases from J, leaving 7 bases between. Patients at the Seattle site were enrolled during active infection and followed longitudinally.

The receptor comes from a woman aged 40 to 50 with COVID-19, enrolled during active disease. The specimen sequenced was peripheral blood. V and J are TRBV19 and TRBJ2-1; D unclear. The CDR3 DNA reads TGTGCCAGTAGTATAGCCTCTAGCTCCTACAATGAGCAGTTCTTC. It is translated as CASSIASSSYNEQFF. Drawing the rest from reference TRBV19 and TRBJ2-1, the complete variable domain is DGGITQSPKYLFRKEGQNVTLSCEQNLNHDAMYWYRQDPGQGLRLIYYSQIVNDFQKGDIAEGYSVSREKKESFPLTVTSAQKNPTAFYLCASSIASSSYNEQFFGPGTRLTVL.